This TCR beta chain comes out of a study of T cell responses to AZD1222 COVID-19 vaccine. Study-level findings and limits: Nearly half of spike-specific TCRs reportedly go after variant regions that carry no mutations.

This clone was seen only once. Its specificity is not known. The method was immunoSEQ multiplex PCR; TCRdb's version includes in-frame clones alone and lacks a portion of them. Of about 120,000 clones listed, about 90% are singletons. Trimming removed 6 bases from V and 0 bases from J, with 5 bases in between. This CDR3 has 13 residues. Germline CDR1 reads LNHNV; CDR2 reads YYDKDF (reference sequence). The source material was peripheral blood, sampled 28 days after the second AZD1222 dose. The source of this sequence is an adult who received the AZD1222 COVID-19 vaccine. V is TRBV15 and J is TRBJ1-4, with D uncertain. In nucleotides, the CDR3 is TGTGCCACCAGGACCCCAACTAATGAAAAACTGTTTTTT. Translated: CATRTPTNEKLFF.